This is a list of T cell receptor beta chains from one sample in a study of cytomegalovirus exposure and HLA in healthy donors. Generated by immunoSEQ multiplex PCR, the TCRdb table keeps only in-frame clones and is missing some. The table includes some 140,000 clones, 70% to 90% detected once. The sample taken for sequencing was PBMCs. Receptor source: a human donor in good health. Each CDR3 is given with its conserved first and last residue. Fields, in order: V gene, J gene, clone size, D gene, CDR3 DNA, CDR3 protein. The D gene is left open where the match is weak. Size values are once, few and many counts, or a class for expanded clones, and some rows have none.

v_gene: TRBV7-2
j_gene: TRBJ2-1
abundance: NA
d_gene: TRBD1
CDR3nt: TGTGCCAGCAGCTCCCACAGGGGGCGCGTAGGCAATGAGCAGTTCTTC
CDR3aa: CASSSHRGRVGNEQFF

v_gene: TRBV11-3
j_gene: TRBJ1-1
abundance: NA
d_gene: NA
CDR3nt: TGTGCCAGCAGCAAGACAGCCATGAACACTGAAGCTTTCTTT
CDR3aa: CASSKTAMNTEAFF

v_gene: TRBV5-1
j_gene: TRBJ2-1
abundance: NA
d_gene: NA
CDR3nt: TGCGCCAGCAGCTTGGGGGGGCGGAATGAGCAGTTCTTC
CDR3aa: CASSLGGRNEQFF

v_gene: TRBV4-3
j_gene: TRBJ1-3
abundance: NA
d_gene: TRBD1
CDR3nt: TGCGCCAGCAGCCAAGAGACAGGGAGGTCGGACACCATATATTTT
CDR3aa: CASSQETGRSDTIYF

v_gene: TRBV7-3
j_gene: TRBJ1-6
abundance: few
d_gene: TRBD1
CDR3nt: TGTGCCAGCAGCGCGGACAGGCGCCACAATTCACCCCTCCACTTT
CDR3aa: CASSADRRHNSPLHF

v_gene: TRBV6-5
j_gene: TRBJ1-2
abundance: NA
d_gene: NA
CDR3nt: TGTGCCAGCAGCCTAGCGGTTGACTATGGCTACACCTTC
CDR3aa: CASSLAVDYGYTF

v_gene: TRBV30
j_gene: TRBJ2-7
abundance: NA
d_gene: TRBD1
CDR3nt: TGTGCCTGGAGTACAGGGGACGCCTACGAGCAGTACTTC
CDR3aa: CAWSTGDAYEQYF

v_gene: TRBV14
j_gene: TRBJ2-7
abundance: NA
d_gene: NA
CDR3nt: TGTGCCAGCAGCCAAGATCTGCTGGGGAGCTACGAGCAGTACTTC
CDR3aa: CASSQDLLGSYEQYF

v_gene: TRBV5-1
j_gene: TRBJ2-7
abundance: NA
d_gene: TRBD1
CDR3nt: TGCGCCAGCAGCTGGACAGGGGTGAACGAGCAGTACTTC
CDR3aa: CASSWTGVNEQYF

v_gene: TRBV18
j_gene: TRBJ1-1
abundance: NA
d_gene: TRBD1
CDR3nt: TGTGCCAGCTCACGATGGGGGACAGGGGACACTGAAGCTTTCTTT
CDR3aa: CASSRWGTGDTEAFF

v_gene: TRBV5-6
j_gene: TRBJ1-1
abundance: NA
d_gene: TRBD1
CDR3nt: TGTGCCAGCAGCCGAACCCGGGACAGGGAAGGTGGCTCTGAAGCTTTCTTT
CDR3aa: CASSRTRDREGGSEAFF

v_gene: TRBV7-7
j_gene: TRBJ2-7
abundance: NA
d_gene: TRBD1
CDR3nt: TGTGCCAGCAGCTCCGGGACAGACTACGAGCAGTACTTC
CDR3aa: CASSSGTDYEQYF

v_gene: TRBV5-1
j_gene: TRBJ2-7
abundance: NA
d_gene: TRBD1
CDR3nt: TGCGCCAGCAGCTCGGGACAGGGGGCTTACCACGAGCAGTACTTC
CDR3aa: CASSSGQGAYHEQYF

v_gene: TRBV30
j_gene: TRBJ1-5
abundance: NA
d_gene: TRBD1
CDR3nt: TGTGCCTGGAGTGCGACAGGGGTTCAGCCCCAGCATTTT
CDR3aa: CAWSATGVQPQHF

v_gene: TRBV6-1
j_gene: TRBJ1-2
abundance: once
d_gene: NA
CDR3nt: TGTGCCAGCAGTGGGCGACAGCTATTTAACTATGGCTACACCTTC
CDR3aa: CASSGRQLFNYGYTF

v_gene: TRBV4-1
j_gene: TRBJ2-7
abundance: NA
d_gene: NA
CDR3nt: TGCGCCAGCAGCCAAGGACGGGGCAGGGGAAGATACGAGCAGTACTTC
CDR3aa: CASSQGRGRGRYEQYF

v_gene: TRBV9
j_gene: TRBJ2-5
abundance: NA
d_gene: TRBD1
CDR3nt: TGTGCCAGCAGCGGACAGACAGGGCCGGTAGTGACCCAGTACTTC
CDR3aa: CASSGQTGPVVTQYF

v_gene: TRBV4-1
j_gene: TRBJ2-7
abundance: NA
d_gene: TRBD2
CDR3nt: TGCGCCAGCAGCCACACCTACCCGGGAGGCCGCTACGAGCAGTACTTC
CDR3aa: CASSHTYPGGRYEQYF

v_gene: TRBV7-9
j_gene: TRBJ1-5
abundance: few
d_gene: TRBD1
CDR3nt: TGTGCCAGCAGCTTGCAGGGACAGGGGCGGGGGCAGCCCCAGCATTTT
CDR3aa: CASSLQGQGRGQPQHF

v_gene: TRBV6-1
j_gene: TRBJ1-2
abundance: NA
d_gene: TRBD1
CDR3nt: TGTGCCAGCAGTGCTCGAAGGACAGGGGAGGAAGGCTACACCTTC
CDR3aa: CASSARRTGEEGYTF

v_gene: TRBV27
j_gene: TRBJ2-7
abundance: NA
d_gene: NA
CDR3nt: TGTGCCAGTAGGTCAGGCTACGAGCAGTACTTC
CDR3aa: CASRSGYEQYF

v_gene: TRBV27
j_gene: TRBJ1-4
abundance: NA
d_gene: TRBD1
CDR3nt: TGTGCCAGCAGTTTATCGGGGACAGGGACAGGGATTGGAAAACTGTTTTTT
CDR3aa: CASSLSGTGTGIGKLFF

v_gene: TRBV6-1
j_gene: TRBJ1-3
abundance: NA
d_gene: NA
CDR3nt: TGTGCCAGCAGTGAAGCGCTGAGCTCTGGAAACACCATATATTTT
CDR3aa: CASSEALSSGNTIYF

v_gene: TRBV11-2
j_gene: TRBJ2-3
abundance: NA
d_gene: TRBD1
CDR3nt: TGTGCCAGCAGCTTGGGGACAGGATACACAGATACGCAGTATTTT
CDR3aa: CASSLGTGYTDTQYF

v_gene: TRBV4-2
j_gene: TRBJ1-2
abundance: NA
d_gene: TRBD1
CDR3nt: TGTGCCAGCAGCCGCCGAACGACAGGGAACTATGGCTACACCTTC
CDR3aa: CASSRRTTGNYGYTF